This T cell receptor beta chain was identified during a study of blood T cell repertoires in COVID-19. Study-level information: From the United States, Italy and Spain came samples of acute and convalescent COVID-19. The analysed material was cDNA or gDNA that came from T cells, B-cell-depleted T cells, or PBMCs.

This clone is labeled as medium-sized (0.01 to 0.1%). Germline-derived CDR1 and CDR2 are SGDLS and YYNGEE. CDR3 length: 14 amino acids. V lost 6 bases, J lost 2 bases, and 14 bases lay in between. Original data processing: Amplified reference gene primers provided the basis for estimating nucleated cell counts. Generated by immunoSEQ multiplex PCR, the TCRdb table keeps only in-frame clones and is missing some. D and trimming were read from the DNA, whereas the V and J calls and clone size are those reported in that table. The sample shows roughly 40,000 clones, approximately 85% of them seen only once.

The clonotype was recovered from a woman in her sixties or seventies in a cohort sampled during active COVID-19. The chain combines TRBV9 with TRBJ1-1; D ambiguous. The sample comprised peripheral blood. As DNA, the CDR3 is TGTGCCAGCAACTTGGATGGGAGAAACACTGAAGCTTTCTTT. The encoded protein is CASNLDGRNTEAFF. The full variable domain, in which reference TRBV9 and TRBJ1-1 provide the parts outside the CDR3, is DSGVTQTPKHLITATGQRVTLRCSPRSGDLSVYWYQQSLDQGLQFLIQYYNGEERAKGNILERFSAQQFPDLHSELNLSSLELGDSALYFCASNLDGRNTEAFFGQGTRLTVV.